Each of the 13 T cell receptor beta chains below was sequenced from the same sample in a study of cytomegalovirus exposure and HLA in healthy donors. PCR employed 60 Vbeta and 13 Jbeta primers. TCRdb keeps only in-frame clones here, not all; method: immunoSEQ multiplex PCR. Its clone listing holds 150,000 to 200,000 clones. Sample: PBMCs. Receptors were obtained from a woman aged 55 to 70 in good health and CMV-seronegative.

The chain recombines TRBV29-1 with TRBJ2-3; TRBD1 matches at 7 bases. The CDR3 spans 15 residues. Looked up from germline, CDR1 is SQVTM and CDR2 is ANQGSEA. The ends lost 7 bases at V and 0 bases at J; junction bases unmatched: 10. The CDR3 nucleotides read TGCAGCGCCAGCAGGGGGTTCGGAAGCACAGATACGCAGTATTTT. Its translation is CSASRGFGSTDTQYF.

J is TRBJ2-6 and V is TRBV2; unclear D gene. V lost 8 bases, J lost 11 bases, and 7 bases lay in between. The germline V gene has CDR1 SNHLY and CDR2 FYNNEI. The CDR3 sequence is 10 residues long. The CDR3 reads CASRLDVLTF. The CDR3 DNA is TGTGCCAGCCGGTTAGACGTCCTGACTTTC.

The chain has TRBV4-1 and TRBJ2-3, with D perhaps TRBD1 (6 bases). The V gene lost 1 base and the J gene lost 0 bases, with 11 bases spanning the gap. CDR1 MGHRA and CDR2 YSYEKL come from the germline V gene. The CDR3 length is 16 residues. The CDR3 region has the DNA TGCGCCAGCAGCCAAGCCGGGACAAGAAGCACAGATACGCAGTATTTT. Amino acids: CASSQAGTRSTDTQYF.

In the case of this clone: Other nucleotide sequences in the sample specify the same CDR3. The rearrangement uses TRBV7-9 and TRBJ1-3; D unresolved. The CDR3 contains 14 residues. Trimming took off 1 base at V and 8 bases at J, with 12 bases between the two ends. The germline V gene encodes CDR1 SEHNR and CDR2 FQNEAQ (reference sequence). The CDR3 reads CASSLGLGGYTIYF. The CDR3 DNA sequence: TGTGCCAGCAGCTTAGGGCTTGGAGGTTACACCATATATTTT.

The CDR3 loop is CASSVDRNTEAFF. DNA for the CDR3: TGTGCCAGCAGCGTCGACAGAAACACTGAAGCTTTCTTT. The chain uses TRBV9 and TRBJ1-1; D is perhaps TRBD1 (5 bases). The length of the CDR3 is 13 residues. Germline-derived CDR1 and CDR2 are SGDLS and YYNGEE. Trimming took 2 bases from V and 2 from J, leaving 7 bases between them.

CDR3 bases: TGTGCCAGCAGTGAACAGCGGCGGGAGCTGTTTTTT. It specifies CASSEQRRELFF. The rearrangement links TRBV2 to TRBJ2-2; tentative D call: TRBD2 (5 bases). CDR3 length: 12 residues. Trimming took 2 bases from V and 9 from J, leaving 7 bases between them. CDR1 and CDR2 from the germline V gene are SNHLY and FYNNEI.

This sequence joins TRBV19 and TRBJ2-7, with 9 bases that match TRBD2. CDR1 and CDR2 from the germline V gene are LNHDA and SQIVND (reference sequence). This CDR3 is built from 13 residues. After removal of 5 bases from V and 3 bases from J, the junction contained 2 bases not matched to a gene. Here the CDR3 reads CASSPSGDYEQYF. The CDR3, as DNA: TGTGCCAGTAGTCCTAGCGGGGACTACGAGCAGTACTTC.

The chain joins TRBV7-6 to TRBJ2-7; 8 bases agree with TRBD1. The trim removed 0 bases at V and 2 bases at J, leaving 0 bases unmatched. Germline-derived CDR1 and CDR2 are SGHVS and FNYEAQ. The length of the CDR3 is 14 residues. CDR3 nucleotide sequence: TGTGCCAGCAGCTTAGCGGACAGGGCCTACGAGCAGTACTTC. It specifies CASSLADRAYEQYF.

Concerning this clone itself: This CDR3 is also generated by other DNA sequences in the sample. The chain recombines TRBV2 with TRBJ1-2; 11 nucleotides match TRBD1. This CDR3 is 14 amino acids long. The trim removed 6 bases at V and 3 bases at J, leaving 3 bases unmatched. The V gene's germline CDR1 is SNHLY and CDR2 FYNNEI. The CDR3 protein is CASSRDRGYYGYTF. Here the CDR3 DNA reads TGTGCCAGCAGCCGGGACAGGGGGTACTATGGCTACACCTTC.

The chain uses TRBV6-5 and TRBJ2-1; TRBD2 aligns across 7 bases. This CDR3 has 15 residues. V was clipped by 4 bases and J by 1 base; unmatched bases: 4. CDR1 is MNHEY and CDR2 is SVGAGI in the germline V gene. The CDR3 reads CASSCGSRSYNEQFF. CDR3 nucleotides: TGTGCCAGCAGTTGCGGGAGTCGGTCCTACAATGAGCAGTTCTTC.

The chain is built from TRBV7-2 and TRBJ2-2, with 7 bases lining up with TRBD1. The CDR3 has 15 residues. J gave up 5 bases and V 3 bases, and 6 bases lay outside the gene matches. Germline CDR1 SGHTA, CDR2 FQGNSA. In DNA, the CDR3 is TGTGCCAGCAGCTTTTCCCCCAGGGGGACCGGGGAGCTGTTTTTT. Translating gives CASSFSPRGTGELFF.

The rearrangement uses TRBV18 and TRBJ2-7, with 8 bases fitting TRBD2. This CDR3 region has 12 residues. Germline-derived CDR1 and CDR2 are KGHSH and LQKENI. V was pared by 8 bases and J by 2 bases, with 2 bases of the junction left unmatched. The CDR3: CASRGGTYEQYF. DNA of the CDR3: TGTGCCAGCCGGGGGGGGACCTACGAGCAGTACTTC. Using reference TRBV18 and TRBJ2-7 for the parts outside the CDR3, the full variable domain is NAGVMQNPRHLVRRRGQEARLRCSPMKGHSHVYWYRQLPEEGLKFMVYLQKENIIDESGMPKERFSAEFPKEGPSILRIQQVVRGDSAAYFCASRGGTYEQYFGPGTRLTVT.

The J gene is TRBJ2-3, the V gene TRBV9, with D hard to call. The germline V and J ends were trimmed by 3 bases and 0 bases, with 5 bases remaining between them. The CDR3 runs 13 residues. Per the germline V gene, CDR1 is SGDLS and CDR2 is YYNGEE. The CDR3 loop reads CASSGSSTDTQYF. The CDR3 DNA reads TGTGCCAGCAGCGGTTCTAGCACAGATACGCAGTATTTT. Variable domain in full (rest from reference TRBV9 and TRBJ2-3): DSGVTQTPKHLITATGQRVTLRCSPRSGDLSVYWYQQSLDQGLQFLIQYYNGEERAKGNILERFSAQQFPDLHSELNLSSLELGDSALYFCASSGSSTDTQYFGPGTRLTVL.